Below, 14 T cell receptor beta chains from the same sample are listed, as sequenced in a study of shared clonotypes between healthy human individuals. The assay was immunoSEQ multiplex PCR, and TCRdb's table has in-frame clones only and misses some. Of about a million clones in the sample, around 77% were seen once. Sequencing was performed on memory CD4+ T cells from PBMCs. As for subset: CD45RA-negative fraction. The receptors shown here come from a man aged 18-30 years in good health. Some clones in this sample may be carry-over from other donors' samples.

In the case of this clone: Being one base from a much bigger clone, this may be a read error. The V gene is TRBV30, the J gene TRBJ1-1; no definite D call. The germline gives CDR1 GTSNPN, CDR2 SVGIG (reference sequence). The CDR3 runs to 13 residues. The CDR3 protein is CAWSLGRGSEALF. DNA for the CDR3: TGTGCCTGGAGTCTCGGACGCGGTAGTGAAGCTCTCTTT.

This clone was seen a handful of times. This chain connects TRBV19 to TRBJ2-3; no clear D. There are 14 residues in the CDR3. Germline V gives CDR1 LNHDA, CDR2 SQIVND (reference sequence). Trimming pared 5 bases from V and 1 base from J, leaving 10 bases between. The CDR3 spells CASSVDRGTDTQYF. For the CDR3, the DNA is TGTGCCAGTAGTGTTGACCGGGGCACAGATACGCAGTATTTT.

The V gene is TRBV28, the J gene TRBJ2-7, with 7 bases that match TRBD2. The CDR3 covers 17 residues. Germline CDR1 reads MDHEN; CDR2 reads SYDVKM. V shed 8 bases and J 0 bases; nucleotides not matched to a gene: 16. The CDR3, as DNA: TGTGCCAGCCCTCCCCCGGGCGGGAGAATAATCTCCTACGAGCAGTACTTC. It codes for CASPPPGGRIISYEQYF.

The V gene is TRBV28, the J gene TRBJ1-5, with D possibly being TRBD1 (5 bases). CDR3 size: 15 residues. Germline V lookup: CDR1 MDHEN, CDR2 SYDVKM. V shed 3 bases and J shed 0 bases, with 9 bases lying between them. In nucleotides, the CDR3 is TGTGCCAGCAGTTTCAGGGCCGATAGCAATCAGCCCCAGCATTTT. Translation: CASSFRADSNQPQHF.

CDR3 loop: CASSLGSASGRLRTGELFF. CDR3 in DNA: TGTGCCAGCAGCTTAGGTTCTGCTAGCGGGAGATTGAGGACCGGGGAGCTGTTTTTT. V and J are TRBV7-9 and TRBJ2-2; TRBD2 aligns across 10 bases. The V gene's germline CDR1 is SEHNR and CDR2 FQNEAQ (reference sequence). With V trimmed by 1 base and J by 5 bases, 13 bases remained unmatched. The CDR3 is made up of 19 amino acids.

The table lists this clone with a count of one. A clone one base away is much larger, so this may be a read error. V is TRBV5-1 and J is TRBJ2-7; 13 bases are shared with TRBD2. Germline V gene data show CDR1 as SGHRS and CDR2 as YFSETQ. With 4 bases clipped from V and 8 bases from J, the junction kept 6 bases outside the gene matches. The CDR3 consists of 14 residues. This CDR3 is CASSTSGRARKQYF. The CDR3 DNA follows: TGCGCCAGCAGCACTAGCGGGAGGGCCAGGAAGCAGTACTTC.

V usage is TRBV19 and J usage is TRBJ2-7, with D unresolved. The length of the CDR3 is 13 residues. The V end was cut by 5 bases, the J end by 0 bases, with 8 bases between. The germline gives CDR1 LNHDA, CDR2 SQIVND (reference sequence). CDR3 nucleotides: TGTGCCAGTAGTCCGAGAGCCTCCTACGAGCAGTACTTC. Amino acids: CASSPRASYEQYF.

This clone was recorded a few times. The chain employs TRBV11-2 and TRBJ2-6, with 9 bases fitting TRBD1. The CDR3 runs 17 residues. Germline V gives CDR1 SGHAT, CDR2 FQNNGV. V was clipped by 4 bases and J by 4 bases; unmatched bases: 8. The CDR3 DNA sequence: TGTGCCAGCAGCTCCGGGACAGGGTTGTCGGGGGCCAACGTCCTGACTTTC. Translating it yields CASSSGTGLSGANVLTF.

This clone was detected only once. This specimen includes other DNA sequences encoding the same CDR3. The CDR3 DNA reads TGCAGCGCCGGGACTAGCCCAGATACGCAGTATTTT. Translating gives CSAGTSPDTQYF. The chain uses TRBV29-1 and TRBJ2-3, with 9 bases aligning to TRBD2. J was trimmed by 4 bases and V by 7 bases; bases with no gene match: 3. The germline CDR1 and CDR2 sequences are SQVTM and ANQGSEA. The CDR3 sequence is 12 residues long.

V is TRBV11-2 and J is TRBJ2-5; D not certain. Per germline, CDR1 SGHAT and CDR2 FQNNGV. V was clipped by 3 bases and J by 2 bases, with 7 bases between them. This CDR3 has 13 residues. CDR3 region: CASSFGTQETQYF. The CDR3 coding sequence is TGTGCCAGCAGCTTTGGTACTCAAGAGACCCAGTACTTC.

J is TRBJ1-3 and V is TRBV7-3; possibly TRBD1 for D (6 bases). Germline V CDR1 and CDR2: SGHTA, FQGTGA. This CDR3 comprises 15 residues. Trimming took 4 bases from V and 0 from J, leaving 10 bases between them. The CDR3, as DNA: TGTGCCAGCAGCTCGGGGGCATCCTCTGGAAACACCATATATTTT. Protein product: CASSSGASSGNTIYF.

The chain combines TRBV21-1 with TRBJ1-1. TRBV21-1 is a recognized pseudogene. The length of the CDR3 is 15 residues. CDR3 residues: CASTETRRWNTEAFF. The CDR3 nucleotides read TGTGCCAGCACCGAAACCCGGAGGTGGAACACTGAAGCTTTCTTT.

Concerning this clone: In the same sample, other DNA sequences code for this CDR3. V is TRBV9 and J is TRBJ2-5, with no clear D. This CDR3 spans 14 amino acids. The V gene lost 0 bases and the J gene lost 1 base, with 7 bases spanning the gap. Germline loops: CDR1 SGDLS, CDR2 YYNGEE. This CDR3 reads CASSVVGGQETQYF. CDR3 nucleotide sequence: TGTGCCAGCAGCGTAGTTGGCGGCCAAGAGACCCAGTACTTC.

This clone was seen a single time. The rearrangement uses TRBV6-5 and TRBJ2-2; D possibly corresponds to TRBD1 (5 bases). Per the germline V gene, CDR1 is MNHEY and CDR2 is SVGAGI. The CDR3 runs 15 residues. Between the trimmed V and J ends, which lost 10 bases and 0 bases, there was a span of 15 bases. CDR3 region: CAIQGSPANTGELFF. The CDR3, as DNA: TGTGCCATTCAGGGCAGTCCCGCGAACACCGGGGAGCTGTTTTTT.